This T cell receptor (beta chain) was observed in a study of blood T cell repertoires in COVID-19. CDR1 SGHNT and CDR2 YENEEA come from the germline V gene. V was trimmed by 1 base and J by 2 bases, leaving 8 bases between them. There are 14 residues in the CDR3. Original processing notes: Amplification with reference gene primers provided the estimates of nucleated cell counts. Sequenced by immunoSEQ multiplex PCR; TCRdb stores in-frame clones only, minus some. For V, J and clone size, that table is used; D and trimming come from the DNA. The data hold about 180,000 clones, with more than 70% observed a single time.

The chain carries TRBV11-3 and TRBJ1-1, with a tentative D call TRBD1 (5 bases). Sequenced material: peripheral blood. This receptor was identified in a man aged 50-59 years with active or convalescent COVID-19. This CDR3 reads CASSLAGTNTEAFF. CDR3 in DNA: TGTGCCAGCAGCTTAGCCGGGACTAACACTGAAGCTTTCTTT.